In its sample, the clone carrying this T cell receptor beta chain was seen once. Sequencing of TCR beta was undertaken in CD8+ and CD4+ T cells derived from blood. The multiple sclerosis control group consisted of treatment-naive patients whose relapsing-remitting disease, which was either stable or active, fulfilled revised McDonald criteria. Both CD4+ and CD8+ T cells were negatively isolated, and TEMRA cells underwent FACS enrichment. The V gene's germline CDR1 is SGHTA and CDR2 FQGTGA. The CDR3 is 15 amino acids. Trimming cost V 0 bases and J 0 bases, with 6 bases left between them. The authors reverse transcribed roughly 0.45 to 1 ug RNA with random hexamers. immunoSEQ multiplex PCR amplified TCR beta CDR3 across 54 Vbeta, 13 Jbeta. TCRdb re-derived calls from the immunoSEQ multiplex PCR reads in MiXCR, one entry per CDR3 protein. The sample comprises more than 90,000 distinct CDR3 sequences, more than 85% of which are singletons, and approximately 0.093% rests with the top ten.

The record originates from a study of CD8 T cells in Susac syndrome. The origin of this receptor is a human donor with multiple sclerosis. J is TRBJ2-1 and V is TRBV7-3; no clear D gene. The sample comprised CD4+ T cells from PBMCs. The CDR3 region is CASSLTGSSYNEQFF. CDR3 nucleotide sequence: TGTGCCAGCAGCTTAACGGGAAGCTCCTACAATGAGCAGTTCTTC.